This record concerns one TCR beta chain sequence. Its antigen is currently unknown. The data originate from a study of lymphopenia after photon versus proton radiotherapy. Study-level findings and limits: Under photons, naive T cells and diversity fell while effector/memory populations rose. After lymphocyte nadir, photon-treated repertoires showed oligoclonal expansion, especially CD8+ Temra. Post-nadir TCR diversity decline inversely tracked overall survival among those who died. Authors raise, but do not show, better survival with proton therapy.

Libraries were prepared by immunoSEQ multiplex PCR; TCRdb keeps only in-frame clonotypes and omits some of them. The profile shows 35,000 to 40,000 clones, about 85% of them singletons. CDR3 length: 16 residues. The V end was cut by 0 bases, the J end by 2 bases, with 14 bases between. Germline loops: CDR1 MNHEY, CDR2 SVGAGI. Sequenced here: peripheral blood, sampled from a patient treated with photon-based radiotherapy. The clonotype comes from a man in his forties or fifties with gastric cancer. The chain couples TRBV6-5 to TRBJ2-7; D is undetermined. The DNA for the CDR3 is TGTGCCAGCAGTTACTCGGGCGCAGGAACAGCCTACGAGCAGTACTTC. Its translation: CASSYSGAGTAYEQYF.